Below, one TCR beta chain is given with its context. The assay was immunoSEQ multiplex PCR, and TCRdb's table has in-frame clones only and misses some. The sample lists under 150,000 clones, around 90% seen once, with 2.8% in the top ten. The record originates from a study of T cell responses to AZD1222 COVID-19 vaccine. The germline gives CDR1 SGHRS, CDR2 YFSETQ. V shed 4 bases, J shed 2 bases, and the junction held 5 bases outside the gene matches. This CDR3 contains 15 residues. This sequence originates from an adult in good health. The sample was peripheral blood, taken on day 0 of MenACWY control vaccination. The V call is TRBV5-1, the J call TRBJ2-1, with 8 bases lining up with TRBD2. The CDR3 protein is CASSPGLGAYNEQFF. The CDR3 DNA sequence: TGCGCCAGCAGCCCGGGACTAGGTGCCTACAATGAGCAGTTCTTC.